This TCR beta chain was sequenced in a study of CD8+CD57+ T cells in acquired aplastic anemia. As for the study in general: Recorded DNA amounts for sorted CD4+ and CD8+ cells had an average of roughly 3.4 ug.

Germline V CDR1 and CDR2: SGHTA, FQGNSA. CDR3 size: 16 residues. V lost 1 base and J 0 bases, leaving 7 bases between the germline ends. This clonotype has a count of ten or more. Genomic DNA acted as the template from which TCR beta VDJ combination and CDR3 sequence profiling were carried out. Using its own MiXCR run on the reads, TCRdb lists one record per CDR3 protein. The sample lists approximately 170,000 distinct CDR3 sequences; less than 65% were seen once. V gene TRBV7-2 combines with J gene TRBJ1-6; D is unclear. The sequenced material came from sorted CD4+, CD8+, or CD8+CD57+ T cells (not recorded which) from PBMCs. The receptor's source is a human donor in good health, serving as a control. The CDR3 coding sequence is TGTGCCAGCAGCTTAGATGGACGCTCCTATAATTCACCCCTCCACTTT. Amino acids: CASSLDGRSYNSPLHF. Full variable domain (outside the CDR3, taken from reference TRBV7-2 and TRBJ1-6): GAGVSQSPSNKVTEKGKDVELRCDPISGHTALYWYRQSLGQGLEFLIYFQGNSAPDKSGLPSDRFSAERTGGSVSTLTIQRTQQEDSAVYLCASSLDGRSYNSPLHFGNGTRLTVT.